A single sample gave rise to the 22 T cell receptor beta chains below, sequenced in a study of early T cells in non-severe SARS-CoV-2 infection. In TCRdb, the 5' RACE reads were re-called with MiXCR into one record per CDR3 protein. In the table there are 63,000 or so distinct CDR3 sequences, around 10% of which are singletons. This specimen consisted of whole blood, obtained at baseline. The receptors were sampled from an adult who was a healthcare worker with PCR-confirmed SARS-CoV-2 infection or an uninfected control (not recorded which).

This clonotype came up a few times. The CDR3 sequence is CASSLGTAGLAGGEQYF. The CDR3 DNA sequence: TGTGCCAGCAGCCTTGGGACCGCGGGACTAGCGGGAGGCGAGCAGTACTTC. The chain combines TRBV28 with TRBJ2-7, with TRBD2 matching 15 bases. The CDR3 length is 17 residues. J was trimmed by 6 bases and V by 6 bases; bases with no gene match: 12. Germline loops: CDR1 MDHEN, CDR2 SYDVKM.

The rearrangement links TRBV7-3 to TRBJ2-1; no clear D. This CDR3 region has 13 residues. Germline assignment: CDR1 SGHTA and CDR2 FQGTGA. V lost 5 bases to trimming and J lost 14 bases, with 19 bases between them. CDR3 region: CASSPEVAGSKFF. In nucleotides, the CDR3 is TGTGCCAGCAGCCCCGAGGTGGCAGGCTCTAAGTTCTTC.

The sample holds many counts of this clonotype. This chain connects TRBV7-9 to TRBJ1-2; D not certain. V shed 2 bases and J shed 1 base, with 11 bases lying between them. CDR3 length equals 15 residues. CDR1 SEHNR and CDR2 FQNEAQ come from the germline V gene (reference sequence). The CDR3 coding sequence is TGTGCCAGCAGCTTAAACGGACCCTATAACTATGGCTACACCTTC. Translating gives CASSLNGPYNYGYTF.

This clonotype was observed at least ten times. This chain connects TRBV29-1 to TRBJ2-7, with D maybe TRBD2 (6 bases). V was pared by 7 bases and J by 0 bases, with 16 bases between. The CDR3 covers 14 residues. Germline CDR1 and CDR2: SQVTM and ANQGSEA. The CDR3 sequence is CSGRASESSYEQYF. The CDR3 DNA reads as TGCAGCGGCCGCGCTAGCGAGAGCTCCTACGAGCAGTACTTC.

V and J are TRBV4-1 and TRBJ1-2, with D maybe TRBD1 (5 bases). CDR1 is MGHRA and CDR2 is YSYEKL in the germline V gene. Trimming removed 1 base from V and 0 bases from J, with 9 bases in between. This CDR3 spans 15 amino acids. CDR3 nucleotides: TGCGCCAGCAGCCAAGTCTACAGGTCTAACTATGGCTACACCTTC. It translates to CASSQVYRSNYGYTF.

The chain uses TRBV4-1 and TRBJ2-6, with D hard to call. Per the germline V gene, CDR1 is MGHRA and CDR2 is YSYEKL. This CDR3 has 15 amino acids. Trimming stripped 1 base from V and 2 bases from J, with 6 bases between. The DNA for the CDR3 is TGCGCCAGCAGCCAAGCTCCCCCTGGGGCCAACGTCCTGACTTTC. Its translation is CASSQAPPGANVLTF.

This clonotype has only a few counts. CDR3 DNA: TGTGCCACCCGTACAGGGATGACCGGGGAGCTGTTTTTT. Encoded protein: CATRTGMTGELFF. The V call is TRBV21-1, the J call TRBJ2-2; the table's D call, TRBD1, was not checked against the DNA. TRBV21-1 counts as a pseudogene. The CDR3 spans 13 residues.

This clonotype was seen ten or more times. The rearrangement links TRBV3-1 to TRBJ2-2; D ambiguous. CDR1 is LGHDT and CDR2 is YNNKEL in the germline V gene (reference sequence). V was pared by 1 base and J by 0 bases, with 9 bases between. This CDR3 is built from 16 residues. This CDR3 reads CASSQVGLANTGELFF. The DNA of the CDR3 is TGTGCCAGCAGCCAAGTTGGGCTAGCGAACACCGGGGAGCTGTTTTTT.

The chain employs TRBV5-1 and TRBJ2-7; the match to TRBD2 covers 10 bases. The CDR3 is 14 amino acids. J lost 0 bases, V lost 7 bases, and 4 bases had no gene match. Germline values: CDR1 SGHRS, CDR2 YFSETQ. The CDR3 protein is CASSTSGNSYEQYF. The CDR3 region has the DNA TGCGCCAGCTCTACTAGCGGGAACTCCTACGAGCAGTACTTC. Variable domain in full (rest from reference TRBV5-1 and TRBJ2-7): KAGVTQTPRYLIKTRGQQVTLSCSPISGHRSVSWYQQTPGQGLQFLFEYFSETQRNKGNFPGRFSGRQFSNSRSEMNVSTLELGDSALYLCASSTSGNSYEQYFGPGTRLTVT.

The rearrangement uses TRBV5-1 and TRBJ1-1, with D hard to call. This CDR3 comprises 14 residues. Germline-derived CDR1 and CDR2 are SGHRS and YFSETQ. V lost 2 bases and J 4 bases, leaving 12 bases between the germline ends. Here the CDR3 DNA reads TGCGCCAGCAGCTTCGAGGCTTTGGGCACTGAAGCTTTCTTT. Protein product: CASSFEALGTEAFF.

V and J are TRBV7-3 and TRBJ2-3; D possibly corresponds to TRBD2 (6 bases). Germline CDR1 and CDR2: SGHTA and FQGTGA. Trimming removed 5 bases at V and 1 base at J, with 13 bases between. The CDR3 has 15 amino acids. CDR3 nucleotides: TGTGCCAGCAGCAAGGGGCGGGGACGCACAGATACGCAGTATTTT. Its protein is CASSKGRGRTDTQYF.

This clonotype turned up a few times. The chain links TRBV5-1 to TRBJ1-2, with D possibly matching TRBD1 (6 bases). V was cut by 0 bases and J by 3 bases, with 6 bases left in between. The CDR3 consists of 13 residues. CDR1 and CDR2 from the germline V gene are SGHRS and YFSETQ. Here the CDR3 DNA reads TGCGCCAGCAGCTTGGCAGGGGACTATGGCTACACCTTC. Residues: CASSLAGDYGYTF.

In this sample, this clonotype turned up a few times. This chain connects TRBV20-1 to TRBJ2-5, with TRBD2 as a possible D gene (5 bases). CDR3 length equals 12 residues. Germline values: CDR1 DFQATT, CDR2 SNEGSKA (reference sequence). Trimming took 5 bases from V and 4 from J, leaving 11 bases between them. The CDR3 loop is CSAPRRGETQYF. Written as DNA, the CDR3 is TGCAGTGCTCCCCGCCGGGGAGAGACCCAGTACTTC.

This clonotype has a count of ten or more. The rearrangement joins TRBV10-3 to TRBJ2-3; a weak D match, TRBD2 (6 bases). This CDR3 is 14 amino acids long. The V gene's germline CDR1 is ENHRY and CDR2 SYGVKD. Trimming took off 7 bases at V and 0 bases at J, with 11 bases between the two ends. The chain's CDR3 is CAINAGPSTDTQYF. Written as DNA, the CDR3 is TGTGCCATCAACGCGGGGCCAAGCACAGATACGCAGTATTTT.

This clonotype was seen more than once but under ten times. The chain links TRBV27 to TRBJ2-1; TRBD1 matches 7 bases. Germline V gene data show CDR1 as MNHEY and CDR2 as SMNVEV (reference sequence). V was clipped by 6 bases and J by 0 bases; unmatched bases: 5. The CDR3 is made up of 15 amino acids. The CDR3 DNA is TGTGCCAGCAGCCAGGGGACAGCCTCCTACAATGAGCAGTTCTTC. It yields the protein CASSQGTASYNEQFF.

This rearrangement joins TRBV27 to TRBJ2-3; 14 nucleotides match TRBD2. The trim removed 6 bases at V and 0 bases at J, leaving 14 bases unmatched. The CDR3 is 20 amino acids. CDR1 and CDR2 from the germline V gene are MNHEY and SMNVEV (reference sequence). The CDR3 region is CASSHFPGLAGGLSTDTQYF. Here the CDR3 DNA reads TGTGCCAGCAGCCACTTCCCCGGACTAGCGGGAGGCCTTAGCACAGATACGCAGTATTTT.

A few counts support this clonotype. The chain combines TRBV6-5 with TRBJ2-1; TRBD2 agrees at 9 bases. CDR3 length: 17 amino acids. The germline V gene has CDR1 MNHEY and CDR2 SVGAGI. With V trimmed by 2 bases and J by 5 bases, 10 bases remained unmatched. The CDR3 is CASSYLQAGGAHNEQFF. The DNA for the CDR3 is TGTGCCAGCAGTTACCTTCAAGCGGGGGGTGCTCACAATGAGCAGTTCTTC.

This clonotype came up many times. The chain carries TRBV7-2 and TRBJ2-3, with a tentative D call TRBD2 (6 bases). Trimming left V 6 bases short and J 2 bases short, with 15 bases between. Germline values: CDR1 SGHTA, CDR2 FQGNSA. The CDR3 covers 15 residues. The CDR3 DNA is TGTGCCAGCAGTTTACAGGCGGGACCCACAGATACGCAGTATTTT. It specifies CASSLQAGPTDTQYF.

This clonotype appeared a few times. The rearrangement joins TRBV20-1 to TRBJ2-1, with D possibly matching TRBD2 (5 bases). CDR3 size: 13 residues. CDR1 is DFQATT, CDR2 SNEGSKA, per germline (reference sequence). Trimming took off 0 bases at V and 9 bases at J, with 12 bases between the two ends. This chain's CDR3 is CSARDTRRSEQFF. The CDR3 DNA reads as TGCAGTGCTAGAGATACAAGGAGGAGTGAGCAGTTCTTC.

The rearrangement joins TRBV6-9 to TRBJ1-4; D might be TRBD1 (6 bases). Germline V gene sequence: CDR1 MNHGY, CDR2 SVAAGI. The CDR3 is made up of 19 amino acids. Trimming removed 5 bases at V and 6 bases at J, with 28 bases between. The CDR3 region has the DNA TGTGCCAGCAGTGATAACGACAGGAGAGGTGAAATCGGTCATGAAAAACTGTTTTTT. Translating gives CASSDNDRRGEIGHEKLFF.

Comment on this clonotype: An end of the junction differs from the germline gene, which may be a read error. The rearrangement joins TRBV18 to TRBJ2-1; 11 nucleotides align to TRBD1. The CDR3 is made up of 15 amino acids. Germline V gene sequence: CDR1 KGHSH, CDR2 LQKENI. The CDR3 coding sequence is TGTGTCAGCTCACGAGGACAGGGGGCCTTCAATGAGCAGTTCTTC. Amino acid sequence: CVSSRGQGAFNEQFF.

This clonotype was counted many times. V gene TRBV18 combines with J gene TRBJ1-2; D call uncertain. The CDR3 covers 13 residues. Germline lookup yields CDR1 KGHSH and CDR2 LQKENI. V was pared by 6 bases and J by 8 bases, with 16 bases between. CDR3 loop: CASSSGLTQGYTF. CDR3 in DNA: TGTGCCAGCTCGTCGGGTCTCACGCAAGGCTACACCTTC.